This T cell receptor (beta chain) was obtained from a study of OX40 agonist ivuxolimab in advanced cancers. At the level of the study: Patients in dose escalation had liver, melanoma, kidney or head and neck cancers. Two patients with cutaneous melanoma and one with hepatocellular carcinoma, three in total, showed partial responses.

TCRdb keeps only in-frame clones here, not all; method: immunoSEQ multiplex PCR. The sample has roughly 89,000 clones, just over 90% seen once. Blood draws occurred at baseline, cycle 4 day 1, and cycle 7 day 1. V gave up 3 bases and J gave up 4 bases, with 11 bases separating them. CDR3 length: 14 residues. Per the germline V gene, CDR1 is KGHSH and CDR2 is LQKENI. A note on this clone: Its antigen is unknown.

Study-wide results and limits: A proportion of nonresponders additionally exhibited low normalized T-cell clonal expansion.

The chain recombines TRBV18 with TRBJ2-3; no clear D. The specimen was CD4+ or CD8+ T cells sorted from blood, collected in a trial of the OX40 agonist ivuxolimab. This clonotype was obtained from an adult with an advanced solid tumor such as melanoma, head and neck, liver or kidney cancer. The CDR3 loop reads CASSPAPGPDTQYF. The CDR3, as DNA: TGTGCCAGCTCACCGGCCCCGGGCCCAGATACGCAGTATTTT.